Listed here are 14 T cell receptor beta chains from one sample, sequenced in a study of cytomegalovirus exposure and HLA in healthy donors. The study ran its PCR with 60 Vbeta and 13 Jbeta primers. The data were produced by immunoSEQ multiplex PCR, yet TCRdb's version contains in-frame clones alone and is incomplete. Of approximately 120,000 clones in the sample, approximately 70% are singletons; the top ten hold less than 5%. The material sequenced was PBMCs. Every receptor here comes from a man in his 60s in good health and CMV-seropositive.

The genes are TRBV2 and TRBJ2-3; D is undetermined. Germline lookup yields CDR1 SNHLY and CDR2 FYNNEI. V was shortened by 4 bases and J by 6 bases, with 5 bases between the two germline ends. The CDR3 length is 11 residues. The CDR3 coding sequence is TGTGCCAGCAGTGCGGGTGATACGCAGTATTTT. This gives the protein CASSAGDTQYF.

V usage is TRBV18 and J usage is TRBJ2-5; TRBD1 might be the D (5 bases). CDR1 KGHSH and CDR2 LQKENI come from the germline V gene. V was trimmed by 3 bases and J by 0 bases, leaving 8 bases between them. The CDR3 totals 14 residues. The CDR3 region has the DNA TGTGCCAGCTCACCGCAGGGTTACCAAGAGACCCAGTACTTC. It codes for CASSPQGYQETQYF.

CDR3 sequence (DNA): TGTGCCAGCAGCCAAGACGGGGTCTACAATGAGCAGTTCTTC. This gives the protein CASSQDGVYNEQFF. The chain recombines TRBV4-2 with TRBJ2-1, with D perhaps matching TRBD2 (5 bases). V was pared by 0 bases and J by 3 bases, with 6 bases between. From germline, CDR1 is LGHNA and CDR2 YNFKEQ. This CDR3 spans 14 amino acids.

CDR3 sequence reads: CAWRDDRGRKQYF. The DNA of the CDR3 is TGTGCCTGGAGAGATGACAGGGGGCGCAAGCAGTACTTC. The rearrangement links TRBV30 to TRBJ2-7, with 10 nucleotides matching TRBD1. Per germline, CDR1 GTSNPN and CDR2 SVGIG (reference sequence). The V segment lost 3 bases and the J segment 8 bases; nucleotides outside the gene matches: 7. The CDR3 spans 13 residues.

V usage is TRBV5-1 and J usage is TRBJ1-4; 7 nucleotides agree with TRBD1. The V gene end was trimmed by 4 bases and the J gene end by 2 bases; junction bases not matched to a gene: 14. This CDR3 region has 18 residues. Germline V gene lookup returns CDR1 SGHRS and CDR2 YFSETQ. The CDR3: CASSLGTGVGATNEKLFF. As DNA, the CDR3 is TGCGCCAGCAGCCTTGGCACAGGGGTTGGCGCGACTAATGAAAAACTGTTTTTT.

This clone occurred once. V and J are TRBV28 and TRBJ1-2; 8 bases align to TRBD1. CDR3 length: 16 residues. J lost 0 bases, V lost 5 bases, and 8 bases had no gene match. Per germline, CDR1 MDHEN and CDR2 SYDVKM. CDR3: CASSTHGTGANYGYTF. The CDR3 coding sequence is TGTGCCAGCAGTACCCACGGGACAGGCGCTAACTATGGCTACACCTTC.

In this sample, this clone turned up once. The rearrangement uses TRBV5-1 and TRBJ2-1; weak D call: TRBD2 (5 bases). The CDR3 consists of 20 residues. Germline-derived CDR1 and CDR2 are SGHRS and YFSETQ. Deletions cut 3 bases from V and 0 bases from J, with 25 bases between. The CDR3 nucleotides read TGCGCCAGCAGCTGGAGGCGTCTGAAGAGGGCCTCTAGCTCCTACAATGAGCAGTTCTTC. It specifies CASSWRRLKRASSSYNEQFF.

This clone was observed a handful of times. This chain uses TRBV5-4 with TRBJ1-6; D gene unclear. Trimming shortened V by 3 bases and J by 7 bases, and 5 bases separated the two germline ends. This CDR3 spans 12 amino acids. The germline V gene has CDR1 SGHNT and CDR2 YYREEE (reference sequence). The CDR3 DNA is TGTGCCAGCAGCTGGAGCAATTCACCCCTCCACTTT. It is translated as CASSWSNSPLHF.

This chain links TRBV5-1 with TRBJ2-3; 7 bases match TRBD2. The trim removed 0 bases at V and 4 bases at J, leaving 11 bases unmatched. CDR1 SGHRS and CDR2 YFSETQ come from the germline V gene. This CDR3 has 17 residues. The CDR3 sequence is CASSLGRTGGGPDTQYF. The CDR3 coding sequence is TGCGCCAGCAGCTTGGGTCGGACGGGGGGAGGTCCAGATACGCAGTATTTT.

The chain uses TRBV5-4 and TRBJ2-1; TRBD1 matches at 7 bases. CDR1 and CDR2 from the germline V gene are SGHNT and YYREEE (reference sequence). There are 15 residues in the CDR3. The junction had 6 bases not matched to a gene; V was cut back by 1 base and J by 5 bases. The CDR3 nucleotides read TGTGCCAGCAGCTTGCGACAGGGACCGGACAATGAGCAGTTCTTC. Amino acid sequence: CASSLRQGPDNEQFF.

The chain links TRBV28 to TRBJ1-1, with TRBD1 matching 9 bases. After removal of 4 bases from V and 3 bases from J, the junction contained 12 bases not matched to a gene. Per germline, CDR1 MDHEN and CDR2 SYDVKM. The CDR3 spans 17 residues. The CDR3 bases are TGTGCCAGCAGTTCAACCGGGACAGGGCCTCGGGACACTGAAGCTTTCTTT. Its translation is CASSSTGTGPRDTEAFF.

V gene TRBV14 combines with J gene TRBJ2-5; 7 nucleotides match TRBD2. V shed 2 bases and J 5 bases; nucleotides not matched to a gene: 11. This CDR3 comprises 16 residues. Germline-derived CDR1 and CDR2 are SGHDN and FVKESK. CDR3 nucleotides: TGTGCCAGCAGCCAATCCGTCGGCGGGGGTTGGGAGACCCAGTACTTC. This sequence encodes CASSQSVGGGWETQYF.

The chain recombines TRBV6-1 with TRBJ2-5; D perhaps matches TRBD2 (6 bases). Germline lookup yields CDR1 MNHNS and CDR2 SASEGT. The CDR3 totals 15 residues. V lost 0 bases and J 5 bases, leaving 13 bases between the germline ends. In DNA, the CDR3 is TGTGCCAGCAGTGAAGCGTGGAGGGCAGGGGAGACCCAGTACTTC. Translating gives CASSEAWRAGETQYF.

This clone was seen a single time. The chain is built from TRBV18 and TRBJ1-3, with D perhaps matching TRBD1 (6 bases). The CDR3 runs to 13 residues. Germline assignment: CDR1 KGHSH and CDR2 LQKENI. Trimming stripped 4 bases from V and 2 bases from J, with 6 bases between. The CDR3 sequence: CASSQGAGNTIYF. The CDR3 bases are TGTGCCAGCTCACAGGGGGCTGGAAACACCATATATTTT.